This TCR beta chain was captured by sequencing in a study of identical twins. Regarding the study as a whole: In cord blood, abundant beta clonotypes had fewer insertions; memory showed no trend.

This CDR3 has 17 amino acids. V was trimmed by 5 bases and J by 2 bases, leaving 16 bases between them. Germline CDR1 reads SGHTA; CDR2 reads FQGNSA. One entry per CDR3 protein, called by TCRdb with MiXCR from the 5' RACE reads. In the table there are 1.5 million to 2 million distinct CDR3 sequences, under 35% of which are singletons. In regard to this clonotype: Its antigen is currently unknown.

The receptor was derived from a newborn girl in good health. The chain links TRBV7-2 to TRBJ2-6; the D gene is possibly TRBD2 (5 bases). Sequenced input: cord blood. The CDR3 region is CASSHKRLATGANVLTF. In DNA form, the CDR3 reads TGTGCCAGCAGCCATAAGAGGCTAGCAACTGGGGCCAACGTCCTGACTTTC.